This T cell receptor beta chain was retrieved from a study of T-cell reconstitution after alpha-beta-depleted transplantation in children. The library targeted TCRbeta and was prepared with unique molecular identifiers. A single record per CDR3 protein comes from TCRdb applying MiXCR to the PCR reads. The sample carries 640,000 or so distinct CDR3 sequences, around a sixth recorded once. Only a few counts were recorded for this clonotype. The sequence was collected from a human donor who donated a stem cell graft to a child with acute myeloid leukemia. The material sequenced was PBMCs from the stem cell graft donor, taken from the stem cell graft.

The CDR3 DNA reads as TGTGCCAGCAGCTTAACGGGGACAGGAGGAGATACGCAGTATTTT. Its protein is CASSLTGTGGDTQYF. This rearrangement joins TRBV7-3 to TRBJ2-3, with 8 nucleotides matching TRBD1. V was pared by 0 bases and J by 5 bases, with 4 bases of the junction left unmatched. In germline, CDR1 is SGHTA, CDR2 FQGTGA. The CDR3 is 15 amino acids. Full variable domain (remainder filled in from reference TRBV7-3 and TRBJ2-3): GAGVSQTPSNKVTEKGKYVELRCDPISGHTALYWYRQSLGQGPEFLIYFQGTGAADDSGLPNDRFFAVRPEGSVSTLKIQRTERGDSAVYLCASSLTGTGGDTQYFGPGTRLTVL.